The 20 T cell receptor beta chains listed next were all sequenced from one sample in a study of blood T cell repertoires in COVID-19. Produced via immunoSEQ multiplex PCR; TCRdb's table is partial and in-frame only. The data contain 300,000 to 350,000 clones, roughly 89% of them seen just once; the ten biggest clones take up about 1%. The sequencing input was peripheral blood. The receptor set was obtained from a woman in her thirties or forties with COVID-19, enrolled during active disease.

The genes are TRBV9 and TRBJ2-3, with 11 bases identical to TRBD2. CDR3 length equals 16 residues. CDR1 is SGDLS and CDR2 is YYNGEE in the germline V gene. The J segment lost 5 bases and the V segment lost 5 bases, leaving 10 bases of the junction unmatched. CDR3 region: CASSPEVSGRGDTQYF. The CDR3 nucleotides are TGTGCCAGCAGTCCCGAGGTTAGCGGGAGGGGAGATACGCAGTATTTT.

The chain uses TRBV14 and TRBJ2-2; tentatively, D is TRBD1 (5 bases). The CDR3 runs 15 residues. V dropped 2 bases and J dropped 8 bases, with 15 bases sitting between them. Germline CDR1 and CDR2: SGHDN and FVKESK. The CDR3 nucleotides read TGTGCCAGCAGCCAAAAAAGGGGTTTAGAAGGGGAGCTGTTTTTT. The encoded protein is CASSQKRGLEGELFF.

This rearrangement joins TRBV2 to TRBJ2-3; 8 bases agree with TRBD2. The germline V gene encodes CDR1 SNHLY and CDR2 FYNNEI. Trimming at V came to 7 bases and at J to 4 bases, leaving 10 bases not matched to a gene. The CDR3 has 15 residues. The CDR3 loop is CASIREAAGADTQYF. CDR3 nucleotide sequence: TGTGCCAGCATACGGGAGGCAGCGGGGGCAGATACGCAGTATTTT.

The rearrangement joins TRBV4-3 to TRBJ2-1, with 10 bases lining up with TRBD2. V shed 3 bases, J shed 4 bases, and the junction held 9 bases outside the gene matches. Looked up from germline, CDR1 is LGHNA and CDR2 is YSLEER. The CDR3 runs 17 residues. CDR3 sequence reads: CASSQGLAPEPYNEQFF. CDR3 DNA: TGCGCCAGCAGCCAGGGACTAGCGCCCGAGCCTTACAATGAGCAGTTCTTC.

The genes are TRBV15 and TRBJ2-7; 8 nucleotides agree with TRBD1. The CDR3 runs 15 residues. Per germline, CDR1 LNHNV and CDR2 YYDKDF (reference sequence). V lost 0 bases and J lost 5; bases outside the gene matches: 6. DNA for the CDR3: TGTGCCACCAGCAGAGATAGGACAGGGTCGCACGAGCAGTACTTC. Its protein product is CATSRDRTGSHEQYF.

This chain uses TRBV7-2 with TRBJ1-1, with 8 bases lining up with TRBD1. CDR3 size: 15 residues. The J segment lost 4 bases and the V segment lost 6 bases, leaving 10 bases of the junction unmatched. Germline CDR1 is SGHTA and CDR2 is FQGNSA. The CDR3 spells CASSQPGGLGTEAFF. CDR3 coding DNA: TGTGCCAGCAGTCAACCAGGGGGCTTGGGCACTGAAGCTTTCTTT.

The rearrangement links TRBV4-3 to TRBJ1-1; 7 nucleotides agree with TRBD1. Germline V CDR1 and CDR2: LGHNA, YSLEER. V lost 1 base and J lost 10; bases outside the gene matches: 6. The CDR3 totals 13 residues. DNA of the CDR3: TGCGCCAGCAGCCAAGGGATGCAGGGGGGAGCTTTCTTT. Amino acid sequence: CASSQGMQGGAFF.

The chain carries TRBV7-2 and TRBJ2-1; no clear D gene. Germline CDR1 reads SGHTA; CDR2 reads FQGNSA. V was cut by 5 bases and J by 3 bases, with 8 bases left in between. The CDR3 is made up of 13 amino acids. The CDR3 region has the DNA TGTGCCAGCAGCGGGCCCTTCTACAATGAGCAGTTCTTC. Encoded protein: CASSGPFYNEQFF. The variable domain in full, with the rest retrieved from reference TRBV7-2 and TRBJ2-1, is GAGVSQSPSNKVTEKGKDVELRCDPISGHTALYWYRQSLGQGLEFLIYFQGNSAPDKSGLPSDRFSAERTGGSVSTLTIQRTQQEDSAVYLCASSGPFYNEQFFGPGTRLTVL.

The chain has TRBV28 and TRBJ1-1; the D gene is possibly TRBD1 (5 bases). Germline CDR1 MDHEN, CDR2 SYDVKM. The germline V and J ends were trimmed by 7 bases and 6 bases, with 9 bases remaining between them. The CDR3 is 11 amino acids. CDR3: CASTQGAEAFF. The DNA of the CDR3 is TGTGCCAGCACCCAGGGCGCTGAAGCTTTCTTT.

This clone appeared a single time. This chain links TRBV7-9 with TRBJ1-2, with 7 positions matching TRBD1. V lost 1 base to trimming and J lost 6 bases; unmatched junction nucleotides: 5. This CDR3 is 14 amino acids long. CDR1 and CDR2 from the germline V gene are SEHNR and FQNEAQ (reference sequence). As DNA, the CDR3 is TGTGCCAGCAGCTTAGAGGGCAGGGGGAATGGCTACACCTTC. Its translation is CASSLEGRGNGYTF.

This chain connects TRBV30 to TRBJ2-7; maybe TRBD2 (6 bases). The CDR3 consists of 13 residues. Trimming took 3 bases from V and 0 from J, leaving 9 bases between them. The germline V gene encodes CDR1 GTSNPN and CDR2 SVGIG (reference sequence). The chain's CDR3 is CAWSAGFSYEQYF. As DNA, the CDR3 is TGTGCCTGGAGCGCGGGGTTCTCCTACGAGCAGTACTTC.

V usage is TRBV27 and J usage is TRBJ2-1; TRBD2 agrees at 9 bases. Germline loops: CDR1 MNHEY, CDR2 SMNVEV (reference sequence). The CDR3 is made up of 15 amino acids. J lost 8 bases, V lost 5 bases, and 10 bases had no gene match. This chain's CDR3 is CASSALAGHGDEQFF. CDR3 coding DNA: TGTGCCAGCAGTGCGCTAGCGGGACATGGCGATGAGCAGTTCTTC.

V usage is TRBV4-2 and J usage is TRBJ2-1; a possible D gene is TRBD2 (6 bases). The germline gives CDR1 LGHNA, CDR2 YNFKEQ. This CDR3 region has 14 residues. V lost 0 bases and J lost 8, with 11 bases in between. CDR3 nucleotide sequence: TGTGCCAGCAGCCAAGAATCCAGGGACTATGAGCAGTTCTTC. Translating it yields CASSQESRDYEQFF.

The CDR3, as DNA: TGTGCCAGCAGCTTGCCCAAGAACACCGGGGAGCTGTTTTTT. Translating gives CASSLPKNTGELFF. The chain carries TRBV5-4 and TRBJ2-2; unclear D gene. V lost 1 base and J 1 base, leaving 5 bases between the germline ends. This CDR3 has 14 residues. Germline V lookup: CDR1 SGHNT, CDR2 YYREEE (reference sequence).

The rearrangement uses TRBV11-2 and TRBJ1-1; no reliable D call. This CDR3 is 14 amino acids long. Trimming shortened V by 5 bases and J by 0 bases, and 10 bases separated the two germline ends. Germline V gene lookup returns CDR1 SGHAT and CDR2 FQNNGV. In nucleotides, the CDR3 is TGTGCCAGCAGCGTCGGACTGTTGAACACTGAAGCTTTCTTT. Its protein is CASSVGLLNTEAFF.

The chain is built from TRBV7-3 and TRBJ2-4; 9 positions match TRBD1. Germline trimming cut 5 bases from V and 8 bases from J; bases unmatched to any gene: 7. Germline-derived CDR1 and CDR2 are SGHTA and FQGTGA. This CDR3 has 14 amino acids. The CDR3 spells CASSPGTGRDIQYF. The CDR3 coding sequence is TGTGCCAGCAGCCCCGGGACAGGGAGGGACATTCAGTACTTC.

This clone has just one count. The chain employs TRBV5-5 and TRBJ1-1; 7 bases are a match to TRBD1. CDR1 and CDR2 from the germline V gene are SGHKS and YYEKEE (reference sequence). This CDR3 has 15 residues. J lost 1 base, V lost 6 bases, and 9 bases had no gene match. CDR3 residues: CASTAGGQRNTEAFF. The CDR3 nucleotides are TGTGCCAGCACCGCGGGGGGACAGAGGAACACTGAAGCTTTCTTT. The full variable domain, in which reference TRBV5-5 and TRBJ1-1 provide the parts outside the CDR3, is DAGVTQSPTHLIKTRGQQVTLRCSPISGHKSVSWYQQVLGQGPQFIFQYYEKEERGRGNFPDRFSARQFPNYSSELNVNALLLGDSALYLCASTAGGQRNTEAFFGQGTRLTVV.

This clone was recorded only once. The chain carries TRBV5-4 and TRBJ1-1; unclear D gene. The germline gives CDR1 SGHNT, CDR2 YYREEE (reference sequence). V was pared by 0 bases and J by 1 base, with 7 bases between. CDR3 length: 14 residues. CDR3 loop: CASSLDIKNTEAFF. The CDR3 region has the DNA TGTGCCAGCAGCTTGGATATTAAGAACACTGAAGCTTTCTTT.

This sequence joins TRBV6-2 or TRBV6-3 and TRBJ1-5; possible D gene TRBD1, 5 bases. This CDR3 is 19 amino acids long. Germline lookup yields CDR1 MNHEY and CDR2 SVGEGT. V was shortened by 2 bases and J by 0 bases, with 20 bases between the two germline ends. The CDR3 bases are TGTGCCAGCAGTTACGGCGGGACTCCCTCGTCTAATAGCAATCAGCCCCAGCATTTT. Amino acid sequence: CASSYGGTPSSNSNQPQHF.

The CDR3: CASSISGLSTGELFF. DNA for the CDR3: TGTGCCAGTAGCATTAGCGGCCTGAGCACCGGGGAGCTGTTTTTT. This chain joins TRBV19 and TRBJ2-2; tentative D call: TRBD2 (6 bases). Looked up from germline, CDR1 is LNHDA and CDR2 is SQIVND (reference sequence). V was clipped by 6 bases and J by 4 bases, with 15 bases between them. The CDR3 covers 15 residues.